What follows describes a single T cell receptor beta chain. This sample was included in a study of blood T cell repertoires in COVID-19. Study as a whole: PBMCs, B-cell-depleted T cells, or T cells provided the cDNA or gDNA that made up the material.

CDR3 size: 12 residues. Germline V gene sequence: CDR1 WNHNN, CDR2 SYGVQD (reference sequence). V lost 5 bases to trimming and J lost 4 bases, with 9 bases between them. As processed by the authors: Reference gene primer amplification gave estimated nucleated cell counts. Sequencing used immunoSEQ multiplex PCR; TCRdb keeps in-frame clones, though not all of them. The DNA gave D and trimming, while V, J and clone size come from that table. The sample comprises 200,000 to 250,000 clones, around 87% of which are singletons, and 5.5% to 7.5% rests with the top ten. The receptor was derived from a woman in her 70s with active or convalescent COVID-19. The chain is built from TRBV10-1 and TRBJ2-7; the D gene is possibly TRBD2 (5 bases). The sequencing sample was made of peripheral blood. The CDR3 loop is CASSNSGYEQYF. The CDR3 nucleotides read TGCGCCAGCAGTAATTCGGGGTACGAGCAGTACTTC.